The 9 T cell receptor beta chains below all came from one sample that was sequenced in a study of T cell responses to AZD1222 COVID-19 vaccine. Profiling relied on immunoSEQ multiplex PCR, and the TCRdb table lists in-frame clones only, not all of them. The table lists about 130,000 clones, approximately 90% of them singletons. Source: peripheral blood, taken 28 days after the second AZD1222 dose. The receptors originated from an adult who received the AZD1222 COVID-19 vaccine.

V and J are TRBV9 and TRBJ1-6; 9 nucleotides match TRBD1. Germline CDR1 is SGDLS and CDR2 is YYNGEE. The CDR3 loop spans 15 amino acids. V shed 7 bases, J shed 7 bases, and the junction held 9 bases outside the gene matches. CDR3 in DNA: TGTGCCAGCGGAAATCCGGGACAGGGCAATTCACCCCTCCACTTT. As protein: CASGNPGQGNSPLHF.

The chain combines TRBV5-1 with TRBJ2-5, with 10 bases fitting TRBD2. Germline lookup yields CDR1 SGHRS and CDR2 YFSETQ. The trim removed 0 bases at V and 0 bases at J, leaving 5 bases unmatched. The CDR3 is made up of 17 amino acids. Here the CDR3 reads CASSLAFLAGDQETQYF. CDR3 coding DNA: TGCGCCAGCAGCTTGGCCTTCCTAGCGGGAGACCAAGAGACCCAGTACTTC.

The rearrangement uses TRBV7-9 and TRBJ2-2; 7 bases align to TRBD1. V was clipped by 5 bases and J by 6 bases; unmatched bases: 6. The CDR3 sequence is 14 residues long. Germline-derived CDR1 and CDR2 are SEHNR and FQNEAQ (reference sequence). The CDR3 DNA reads TGTGCCAGCAGCGCGGACAGGATTGCCGGGGAGCTGTTTTTT. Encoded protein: CASSADRIAGELFF. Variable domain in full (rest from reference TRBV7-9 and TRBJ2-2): DTGVSQNPRHKITKRGQNVTFRCDPISEHNRLYWYRQTLGQGPEFLTYFQNEAQLEKSRLLSDRFSAERPKGSFSTLEIQRTEQGDSAMYLCASSADRIAGELFFGEGSRLTVL.

DNA of the CDR3: TGTGCCAGCAGCTGGAGCGTCGGGCTAGCGGGAAATGAGCAGTTCTTC. Protein product: CASSWSVGLAGNEQFF. The rearrangement joins TRBV7-3 to TRBJ2-1; 9 nucleotides agree with TRBD2. Losses at the gene ends were 4 bases for V and 7 bases for J; bases not matched to a gene: 11. CDR1 and CDR2 (germline): SGHTA, FQGTGA. The length of the CDR3 is 16 residues. The whole variable domain, remainder taken from reference TRBV7-3 and TRBJ2-1, is GAGVSQTPSNKVTEKGKYVELRCDPISGHTALYWYRQSLGQGPEFLIYFQGTGAADDSGLPNDRFFAVRPEGSVSTLKIQRTERGDSAVYLCASSWSVGLAGNEQFFGPGTRLTVL.

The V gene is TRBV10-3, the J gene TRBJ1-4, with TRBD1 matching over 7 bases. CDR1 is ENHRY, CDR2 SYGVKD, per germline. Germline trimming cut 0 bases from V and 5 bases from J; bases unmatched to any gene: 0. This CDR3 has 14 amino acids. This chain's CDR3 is CAISESTGNEKLFF. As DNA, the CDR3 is TGTGCCATCAGTGAGTCGACAGGGAATGAAAAACTGTTTTTT.

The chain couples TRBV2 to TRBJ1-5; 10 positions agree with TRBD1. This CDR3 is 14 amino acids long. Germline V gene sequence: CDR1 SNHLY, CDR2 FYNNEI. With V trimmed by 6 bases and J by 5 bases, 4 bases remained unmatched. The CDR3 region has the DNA TGTGCCAGCAGCCTAGGGACAGGGGATCAGCCCCAGCATTTT. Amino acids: CASSLGTGDQPQHF. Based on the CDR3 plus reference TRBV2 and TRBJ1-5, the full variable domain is EPEVTQTPSHQVTQMGQEVILRCVPISNHLYFYWYRQILGQKVEFLVSFYNNEISEKSEIFDDQFSVERPDGSNFTLKIRSTKLEDSAMYFCASSLGTGDQPQHFGDGTRLSIL.

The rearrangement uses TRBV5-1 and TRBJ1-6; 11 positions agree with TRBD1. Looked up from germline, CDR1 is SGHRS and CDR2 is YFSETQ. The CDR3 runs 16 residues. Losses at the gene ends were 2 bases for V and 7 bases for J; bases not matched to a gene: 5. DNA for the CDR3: TGCGCCAGCAGCTTCAATGGACAGGGGGCCAATTCACCCCTCCACTTT. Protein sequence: CASSFNGQGANSPLHF. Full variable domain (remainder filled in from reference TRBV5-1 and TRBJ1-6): KAGVTQTPRYLIKTRGQQVTLSCSPISGHRSVSWYQQTPGQGLQFLFEYFSETQRNKGNFPGRFSGRQFSNSRSEMNVSTLELGDSALYLCASSFNGQGANSPLHFGNGTRLTVT.

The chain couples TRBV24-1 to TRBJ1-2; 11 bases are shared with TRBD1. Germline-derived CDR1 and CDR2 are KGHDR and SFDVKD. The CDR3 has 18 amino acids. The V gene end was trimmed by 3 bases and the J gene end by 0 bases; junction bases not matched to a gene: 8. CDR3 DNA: TGTGCCACCAGTGATGCCAAGGACAGGGGGCGAGCTAACTATGGCTACACCTTC. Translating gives CATSDAKDRGRANYGYTF.

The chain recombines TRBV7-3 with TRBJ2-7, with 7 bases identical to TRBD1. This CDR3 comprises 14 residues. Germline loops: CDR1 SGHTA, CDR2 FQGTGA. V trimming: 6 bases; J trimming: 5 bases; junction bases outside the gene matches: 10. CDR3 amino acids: CASSHPGTDNEQYF. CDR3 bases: TGTGCCAGCAGTCACCCCGGGACAGACAACGAGCAGTACTTC.